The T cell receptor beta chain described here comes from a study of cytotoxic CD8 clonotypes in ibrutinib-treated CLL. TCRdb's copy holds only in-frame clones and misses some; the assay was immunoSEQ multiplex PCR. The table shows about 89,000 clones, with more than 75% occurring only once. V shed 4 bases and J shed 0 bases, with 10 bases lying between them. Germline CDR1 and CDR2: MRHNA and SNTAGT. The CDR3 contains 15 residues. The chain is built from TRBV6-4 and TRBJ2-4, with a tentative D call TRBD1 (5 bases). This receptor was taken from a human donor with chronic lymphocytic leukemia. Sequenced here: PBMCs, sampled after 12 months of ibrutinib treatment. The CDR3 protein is CASSGQTKAKNIQYF. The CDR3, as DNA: TGTGCCAGCAGTGGACAGACCAAAGCCAAAAACATTCAGTACTTC.